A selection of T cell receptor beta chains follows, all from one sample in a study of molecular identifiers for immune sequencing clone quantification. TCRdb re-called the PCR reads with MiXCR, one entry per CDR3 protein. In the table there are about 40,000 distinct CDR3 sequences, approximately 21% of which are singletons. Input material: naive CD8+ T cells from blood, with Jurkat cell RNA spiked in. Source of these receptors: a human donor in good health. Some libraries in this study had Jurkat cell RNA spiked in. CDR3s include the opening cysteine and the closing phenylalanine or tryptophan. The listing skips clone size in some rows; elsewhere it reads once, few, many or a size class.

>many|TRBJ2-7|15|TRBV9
CASSVDPGNSYEQYF
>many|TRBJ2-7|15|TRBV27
CASMEGTGGTYEQYF
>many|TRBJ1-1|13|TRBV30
CAWSVGSASEAFF
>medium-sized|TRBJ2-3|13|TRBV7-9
CASRDSARDTQYF
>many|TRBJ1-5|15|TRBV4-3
CASSQGRTANQPQHF
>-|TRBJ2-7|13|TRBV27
CASSPVEGGGQYF
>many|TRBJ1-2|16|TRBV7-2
CASSPELGQLNYGYTF
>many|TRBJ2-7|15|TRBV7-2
CASSPGRGSRYEQYF
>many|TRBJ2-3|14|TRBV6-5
CASRTESSTDTQYF
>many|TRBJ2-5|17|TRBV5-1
CASSLEAMRGLQETQYF
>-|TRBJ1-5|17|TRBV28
CASSRRDRGPSNQPQHF
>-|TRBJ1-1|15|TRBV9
CASSPMAGVNTGAFF
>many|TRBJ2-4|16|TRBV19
CASSIGTGLAKNIQYF
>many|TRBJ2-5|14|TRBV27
CASRGLAGVETQYF
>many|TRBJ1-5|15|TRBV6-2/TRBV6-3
CASSYLEGLNQPQHF
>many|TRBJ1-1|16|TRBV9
CASSESPGHLIPEAFF
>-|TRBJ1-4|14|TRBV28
CASTPLGINEKLFF
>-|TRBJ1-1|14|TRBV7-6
CASSQGQGYTEAFF
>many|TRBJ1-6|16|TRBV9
CASSVYQGQSNSPLHF
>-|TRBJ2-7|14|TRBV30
CAWRDRSYPYEQYF
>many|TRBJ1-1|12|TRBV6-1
CASSEDPTEAFF
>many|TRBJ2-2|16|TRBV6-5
CASSRTSGGLTGELFF
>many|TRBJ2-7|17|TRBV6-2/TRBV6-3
CASSDQVAVEEVREQYF
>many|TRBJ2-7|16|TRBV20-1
CSAPTGTSGGWYEQYF
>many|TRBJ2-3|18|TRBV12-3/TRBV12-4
CASSFIPPGTERTDTQYF
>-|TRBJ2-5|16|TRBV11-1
CASSLYSSGLGETQYF
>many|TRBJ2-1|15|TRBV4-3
CASSLELARGHEQFF
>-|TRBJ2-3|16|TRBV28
CASSLTSGRGTDTQYF
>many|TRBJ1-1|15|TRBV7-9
CASSTGQGGSTEAFF
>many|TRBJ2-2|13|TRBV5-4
CASSWAGTGELFF
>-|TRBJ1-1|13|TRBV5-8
CASSSTRNTEAFF
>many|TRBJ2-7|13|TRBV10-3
CAITESPDYEQYF
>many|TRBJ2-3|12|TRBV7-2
CASSPVFDTQYF